The T cell receptor beta chain under discussion was sequenced for a study of PD-1 blockade in classical Hodgkin lymphoma. General study points: By C4D1 there was a significant rise in CD4+ TCR diversity but not in CD8+ TCR diversity.

V lost 0 bases and J lost 0; bases outside the gene matches: 3. Germline V gene lookup returns CDR1 SGHAT and CDR2 FQNNGV. This CDR3 region has 17 residues. Patients all relapsed after autologous stem cell transplantation, and there was variation in brentuximab vedotin exposure. Complete response, partial response or progressive disease made up the best responses. To note about this clone: As yet, its antigen is unknown.

This table comes from immunoSEQ multiplex PCR, and its TCRdb copy is limited to in-frame clones, with some not included. This table has 40,000 to 65,000 clones, over 75% appearing once. The sequences come from peripheral blood mononuclear cells (PBMCs), collected at baseline. V gene TRBV11-2 combines with J gene TRBJ2-1, with 9 bases aligning to TRBD2. The TCR originated in a human donor with classical Hodgkin lymphoma. The CDR3 loop reads CASSLDLAGSSYNEQFF. The DNA for the CDR3 is TGTGCCAGCAGCTTAGATCTAGCGGGGAGCTCCTACAATGAGCAGTTCTTC.